This T cell receptor beta chain was profiled in a study of blood T cell repertoires in COVID-19. Study context: Acute-phase and convalescent COVID-19 samples originated in the United States, Italy and Spain. In each case, the material was cDNA or gDNA derived from T cells, B-cell-depleted T cells, or PBMCs.

Original processing methods: Amplification of reference gene primers provided the estimated nucleated cell counts. Data came from immunoSEQ multiplex PCR; TCRdb stores just in-frame clones and leaves some out. V and J calls and clone size follow that table, whereas D and trimming were derived from the DNA. The data show 300,000 to 350,000 clones, roughly 90% seen once. V shed 0 bases and J 6 bases; nucleotides not matched to a gene: 10. Germline V gene lookup returns CDR1 LGHDT and CDR2 YNNKEL (reference sequence). The CDR3 runs to 18 residues. The chain couples TRBV3-1 (or the pseudogene TRBV3-2) to TRBJ2-5, with 13 bases identical to TRBD2. Sequenced input: peripheral blood. This receptor was obtained from a woman between 55 and 75 years old with COVID-19, enrolled during active disease. The CDR3 is CASSQDPLAGGKIKTQYF. CDR3 nucleotides: TGTGCCAGCAGCCAAGATCCACTAGCGGGGGGGAAAATAAAGACCCAGTACTTC.